One and the same sample provided the 30 T cell receptor beta chains below, sequenced in a study of T-cell reconstitution after alpha-beta-depleted transplantation in children. Researchers prepared the TCRbeta library using unique molecular identifiers, the study reports. TCRdb passed the PCR reads through MiXCR, listing each CDR3 protein once. The sample holds approximately 130,000 distinct CDR3 sequences, more than 9.5% seen once. The sequences come from PBMCs, mostly from graft donor cells, collected 180 days after TCRalphabeta/CD19-depleted stem cell transplant. These receptors came from a girl less than two years old who had a stem cell transplant for combined immunodeficiency, so the T cells may come from the graft donor.

V and J are TRBV20-1 and TRBJ1-3; D not certain. This CDR3 comprises 13 residues. Germline V CDR1 and CDR2: DFQATT, SNEGSKA (reference sequence). V was pared by 3 bases and J by 2 bases, with 8 bases between. The CDR3 here is CSAREGPGNTIYF. The CDR3 region has the DNA TGCAGTGCTAGGGAAGGGCCTGGAAACACCATATATTTT.

This clonotype was recorded a few times. The gene calls are TRBV12-3 or TRBV12-4 and TRBJ2-2; 10 bases map to TRBD2. V lost 3 bases and J lost 3; bases outside the gene matches: 7. The CDR3 consists of 17 residues. CDR3 sequence: CASSFFGGTSDTGELFF. The CDR3 nucleotides are TGTGCCAGCAGTTTCTTCGGCGGGACTAGCGACACCGGGGAGCTGTTTTTT.

This clonotype came up a few times. The chain recombines TRBV7-2 with TRBJ2-1; 12 bases agree with TRBD2. The J segment lost 6 bases and the V segment lost 5 bases, leaving 2 bases of the junction unmatched. This CDR3 is 14 amino acids long. Germline loops: CDR1 SGHTA, CDR2 FQGNSA. The CDR3 DNA sequence: TGTGCCAGCAGCGCTAGCGGGAGGGGCAATGAGCAGTTCTTC. Its translation: CASSASGRGNEQFF.

The rearrangement joins TRBV20-1 to TRBJ2-3, with D perhaps given as TRBD1 or TRBD2 (5 bases each). The germline gives CDR1 DFQATT, CDR2 SNEGSKA (reference sequence). Trimming cost V 3 bases and J 0 bases, with 22 bases left between them. CDR3 length: 18 amino acids. CDR3 region: CSARFTRDALSSTDTQYF. The CDR3 DNA sequence: TGCAGTGCTAGGTTTACTCGGGACGCCCTTTCTAGCACAGATACGCAGTATTTT.

The chain uses TRBV29-1 and TRBJ2-2, with D tentatively TRBD1 or TRBD2 (5 bases each). Trimming took off 4 bases at V and 1 base at J, with 16 bases between the two ends. CDR1 is SQVTM and CDR2 is ANQGSEA in the germline V gene. The CDR3 consists of 16 residues. The CDR3 is CSVVHTGTENTGELFF. DNA for the CDR3: TGCAGCGTTGTACACACCGGGACGGAGAACACCGGGGAGCTGTTTTTT.

This clonotype was seen a handful of times. The chain employs TRBV24-1 and TRBJ2-7; maybe TRBD1 (6 bases). Germline V CDR1 and CDR2: KGHDR, SFDVKD. This CDR3 has 15 residues. Deletions cut 0 bases from V and 2 bases from J, with 10 bases between. Here the CDR3 reads CATSDLVQGAYEQYF. DNA for the CDR3: TGTGCCACCAGTGATTTGGTACAGGGTGCCTACGAGCAGTACTTC.

This clonotype was seen more than once but under ten times. The gene calls are TRBV19 and TRBJ2-7; D remains ambiguous. This CDR3 is built from 13 residues. The V end lost 5 bases, the J end lost 6 bases, and 14 bases lay between the germline ends. Germline assignment: CDR1 LNHDA and CDR2 SQIVND (reference sequence). CDR3 in amino acids: CASSPGPKAEQYF. CDR3 in DNA: TGTGCCAGTAGTCCGGGCCCTAAGGCCGAGCAGTACTTC.

This clonotype was found many times. The gene calls are TRBV9 and TRBJ2-2, with D maybe TRBD1 (5 bases). Germline V lookup: CDR1 SGDLS, CDR2 YYNGEE. This CDR3 has 14 amino acids. Trimming stripped 4 bases from V and 2 bases from J, with 9 bases between. CDR3 sequence: CASSLDSNTGELFF. The DNA of the CDR3 is TGTGCCAGCAGCTTAGACAGTAACACCGGGGAGCTGTTTTTT.

This sequence joins TRBV29-1 and TRBJ1-4; a weak D match, TRBD1 (5 bases). V lost 4 bases, J lost 5 bases, and 11 bases lay in between. Germline CDR1 SQVTM, CDR2 ANQGSEA. This CDR3 has 13 residues. This chain's CDR3 is CSVAQGGNEKLFF. The CDR3 DNA is TGCAGCGTTGCCCAGGGCGGGAATGAAAAACTGTTTTTT.

The gene calls are TRBV18 and TRBJ2-7; no firm D call. This CDR3 is 15 amino acids long. Germline CDR1 and CDR2: KGHSH and LQKENI. Trimming shortened V by 3 bases and J by 4 bases, and 16 bases separated the two germline ends. CDR3 sequence reads: CASSPSRGGVYEQYF. CDR3 nucleotides: TGTGCCAGCTCACCCTCCCGCGGTGGGGTTTACGAGCAGTACTTC.

The chain employs TRBV5-1 and TRBJ1-6; D gene ambiguous. CDR3 length equals 13 residues. CDR1 and CDR2 from the germline V gene are SGHRS and YFSETQ. Trimming stripped 4 bases from V and 6 bases from J, with 8 bases between. The CDR3 sequence is CASSPTVNSPLHF. The DNA of the CDR3 is TGCGCCAGCAGCCCGACGGTTAATTCACCCCTCCACTTT.

This clonotype was detected ten times or more. CDR3 coding DNA: TGTGCCATCAGTGAAATAGCACTAGAGGAGACCCAGTACTTC. Translated, it gives CAISEIALEETQYF. The chain recombines TRBV10-3 with TRBJ2-5; the D gene is possibly TRBD2 (5 bases). V was trimmed by 3 bases and J by 5 bases, leaving 13 bases between them. Germline CDR1 and CDR2: ENHRY and SYGVKD. The CDR3 loop spans 14 amino acids.

This clonotype was found a few times. This chain joins TRBV29-1 and TRBJ2-3; D unclear. CDR1 and CDR2 (germline): SQVTM, ANQGSEA. Deletions cut 4 bases from V and 0 bases from J, with 11 bases between. The CDR3 is 14 residues long. CDR3 region: CSVGVGLSTDTQYF. The CDR3 nucleotides read TGCAGCGTTGGAGTGGGCCTTAGCACAGATACGCAGTATTTT.

This clonotype has more than one count but fewer than ten. The chain recombines TRBV20-1 with TRBJ2-7; D is possibly TRBD2 (6 bases). The CDR3 sequence is 15 residues long. Looked up from germline, CDR1 is DFQATT and CDR2 is SNEGSKA (reference sequence). V dropped 5 bases and J dropped 1 base, with 18 bases sitting between them. The CDR3 nucleotides are TGCAGTGCTGATGGTCTGGAGGGCCTTTCCTACGAGCAGTACTTC. Its protein product is CSADGLEGLSYEQYF.

This clonotype has more than one count but fewer than ten. The V and J genes are TRBV12-3 or TRBV12-4 and TRBJ1-2, with 9 bases matching TRBD1. The ends lost 8 bases at V and 6 bases at J; junction bases unmatched: 4. This CDR3 contains 12 residues. CDR3: CASGTGLDGYTF. DNA of the CDR3: TGTGCCAGCGGGACAGGGCTAGATGGCTACACCTTC.

The genes are TRBV30 and TRBJ1-2; unclear D gene. Trimming left V 0 bases short and J 2 bases short, with 10 bases between. The V gene's germline CDR1 is GTSNPN and CDR2 SVGIG (reference sequence). The CDR3 is 14 amino acids. This chain's CDR3 is CAWSVQLGNYGYTF. DNA of the CDR3: TGTGCCTGGAGTGTACAATTAGGAAACTATGGCTACACCTTC.

This clonotype was seen a handful of times. The V gene is TRBV30, the J gene TRBJ1-4; 7 bases are a match to TRBD1. The CDR3 runs to 14 residues. V lost 3 bases, J lost 8 bases, and 9 bases stayed unmatched. CDR1 is GTSNPN, CDR2 SVGIG, per germline (reference sequence). CDR3: CAWSRQGKGEKLFF. CDR3 DNA sequence: TGTGCCTGGAGCCGACAGGGAAAGGGCGAAAAACTGTTTTTT.

The chain employs TRBV6-2 or TRBV6-3 and TRBJ2-1; TRBD1 matches 9 bases. The germline gives CDR1 MNHEY, CDR2 SVGEGT. This CDR3 has 16 residues. Trimming cost V 6 bases and J 10 bases; bases outside gene matches: 16. CDR3 protein: CASRLNRGLWLDEQFF. CDR3 bases: TGTGCCAGCAGACTAAACAGGGGGCTGTGGTTGGACGAGCAGTTCTTC.

The chain recombines TRBV20-1 with TRBJ2-5; 9 positions agree with TRBD2. The CDR3 loop spans 14 amino acids. J lost 2 bases, V lost 3 bases, and 4 bases had no gene match. Germline values: CDR1 DFQATT, CDR2 SNEGSKA (reference sequence). The CDR3: CSARSAGGQETQYF. CDR3 sequence (DNA): TGCAGTGCTAGGTCAGCGGGGGGACAAGAGACCCAGTACTTC.

The rearrangement links TRBV20-1 to TRBJ2-7, with D possibly being TRBD2 (6 bases). V was clipped by 3 bases and J by 2 bases, with 20 bases between them. The V gene's germline CDR1 is DFQATT and CDR2 SNEGSKA (reference sequence). The CDR3 has 16 residues. The CDR3 reads CSASGHRDFTTYEQYF. Here the CDR3 DNA reads TGCAGTGCTAGCGGTCACCGGGACTTCACGACCTACGAGCAGTACTTC.

This sequence joins TRBV12-3 or TRBV12-4 and TRBJ2-3; D perhaps matches TRBD2 (5 bases). The CDR3 consists of 15 residues. V lost 6 bases and J lost 1, with 14 bases in between. This CDR3 is CASSSRGGGTDTQYF. Written as DNA, the CDR3 is TGTGCCAGCAGCTCCCGGGGTGGGGGCACAGATACGCAGTATTTT.

This clonotype was found a few times. The chain couples TRBV7-2 to TRBJ2-5; TRBD2 is a possible D gene (5 bases). There are 13 residues in the CDR3. Trimming removed 3 bases from V and 5 bases from J, with 10 bases in between. In germline, CDR1 is SGHTA, CDR2 FQGNSA. The CDR3 DNA reads TGTGCCAGCAGCTTGGCGGGCGCGGAGACCCAGTACTTC. This translates into CASSLAGAETQYF.

This clonotype has just a few counts. This chain connects TRBV4-1 to TRBJ2-1, with 11 bases that match TRBD2. The CDR3 runs to 15 residues. CDR1 and CDR2 from the germline V gene are MGHRA and YSYEKL. V was clipped by 2 bases and J by 9 bases; unmatched bases: 6. Here the CDR3 reads CASSQLSGRATEQFF. The CDR3 DNA reads as TGCGCCAGCAGCCAACTTAGCGGGAGGGCCACTGAGCAGTTCTTC.

This rearrangement joins TRBV29-1 to TRBJ2-5, with 7 nucleotides matching TRBD1. The CDR3 runs 13 residues. V was pared by 5 bases and J by 2 bases, with 5 bases of the junction left unmatched. The germline gives CDR1 SQVTM, CDR2 ANQGSEA. CDR3 nucleotide sequence: TGCAGCGTTTATCGACAGGGTCAAGAGACCCAGTACTTC. Its translation is CSVYRQGQETQYF.

V is TRBV6-1 and J is TRBJ2-7, with a possible D match to TRBD1 (5 bases). The CDR3 covers 18 residues. Trimming stripped 6 bases from V and 2 bases from J, with 26 bases between. In germline, CDR1 is MNHNS, CDR2 SASEGT. The CDR3 sequence is CASSLTLPFNRNTYEQYF. The CDR3 bases are TGTGCCAGCAGCCTAACTTTACCTTTCAACAGGAATACCTACGAGCAGTACTTC.

This rearrangement joins TRBV5-1 to TRBJ2-1; 9 bases fit TRBD2. Trimming cost V 7 bases and J 0 bases; bases outside gene matches: 11. CDR1 SGHRS and CDR2 YFSETQ come from the germline V gene. This CDR3 is built from 17 residues. CDR3 DNA sequence: TGCGCCAGCTTTGGAGGGGCGGGAGGGCCCTCCTACAATGAGCAGTTCTTC. Translating gives CASFGGAGGPSYNEQFF.

CDR3 bases: TGTGCCAGCAGCTTATCGACAGGGAACTCTGGAAACACCATATATTTT. This gives the protein CASSLSTGNSGNTIYF. The rearrangement uses TRBV7-8 and TRBJ1-3, with 7 bases aligning to TRBD1. The CDR3 runs 16 residues. Unmatched junction bases numbered 4, after V lost 2 bases and J lost 0 bases. Germline V gene sequence: CDR1 SGHVS, CDR2 FQNEAQ.

The V and J genes are TRBV20-1 and TRBJ2-7; D may be TRBD2 (6 bases). V lost 5 bases and J 6 bases, leaving 26 bases between the germline ends. The CDR3 contains 16 residues. CDR1 DFQATT and CDR2 SNEGSKA come from the germline V gene (reference sequence). In nucleotides, the CDR3 is TGCAGTGCTCATCGGGACTCGTTAGGTCCTACCTCCGAGCAGTACTTC. This encodes CSAHRDSLGPTSEQYF.

This CDR3 is CSVQGTGANVLTF. CDR3 coding DNA: TGCAGCGTCCAGGGGACCGGGGCCAACGTCCTGACTTTC. V is TRBV29-1 and J is TRBJ2-6, with D possibly TRBD1 on 6 matching bases. The CDR3 is 13 amino acids. V lost 6 bases and J 4 bases, leaving 10 bases between the germline ends. Per the germline V gene, CDR1 is SQVTM and CDR2 is ANQGSEA.

This clonotype came up a few times. The chain has TRBV29-1 and TRBJ2-7; 7 bases are shared with TRBD2. Germline CDR1 SQVTM, CDR2 ANQGSEA. V trimming: 4 bases; J trimming: 8 bases; junction bases outside the gene matches: 11. The CDR3 has 13 residues. For the CDR3, the DNA is TGCAGCGTTGGCGGACTAGTCGCAGCAAAGCAGTACTTC. Translation gives CSVGGLVAAKQYF.